These T cell receptor beta chains were read from a single sample in a study of graft-versus-host responses after intestinal transplantation. The repertoire was sequenced with immunoSEQ multiplex PCR; TCRdb's copy has only in-frame clones and lacks some. The sample includes roughly 3,500 clones, 94% of them seen just once. The sample in question was PBMCs, obtained 11 days after intestinal transplantation. The receptors stem from a human patient who received an intestinal transplant, so some T cells may come from the graft donor. The CDR3 runs from the conserved cysteine through the conserved F or W. Each record gives: clone size, V gene, D gene, J gene, CDR3 DNA, CDR3 protein. The D gene is left open where the match is weak. For some rows the clone size is stated as once, few or many, or as a class when expanded; others skip it.

NA	TRBV11-1	NA	TRBJ2-7	TGTGCCAGCAGCTTAGAACTATCCCCATACTCGGGGGAGCAGTACTTC	CASSLELSPYSGEQYF
NA	TRBV6-1	NA	TRBJ1-2	TGTGCCAGCAGTGAAAGGGCAGGTTTCTATGGCTACACCTTC	CASSERAGFYGYTF
NA	TRBV25-1	TRBD1	TRBJ1-6	TGTGCCAGCAGTGGACGACAGGGGTGGAATTCACCCCTCCACTTT	CASSGRQGWNSPLHF
few	TRBV5-1	TRBD1	TRBJ1-1	TGCGCCAGCAGCTTAAGGGACAGGGGGGAGTTGAGCACTGAAGCTTTCTTT	CASSLRDRGELSTEAFF
NA	TRBV7-7	NA	TRBJ2-1	TGTGCCAGCAGCCCAACATCTCAAGTCCCCTACAATGAGCAGTTCTTC	CASSPTSQVPYNEQFF
NA	TRBV15	NA	TRBJ2-3	TGTGCCACCAGCAGAGGGGATAGGCCCAGCACAGATACGCAGTATTTT	CATSRGDRPSTDTQYF
once	TRBV30	NA	TRBJ1-1	TGTGCCTGGAGTGTAAGGAGGACAGAAGCTTTCTTT	CAWSVRRTEAFF
NA	TRBV28	TRBD1	TRBJ2-7	TGTGCCAGCACCCCGGACAGGTTGGTCTACGAGCAGTACTTC	CASTPDRLVYEQYF
NA	TRBV15	TRBD1	TRBJ2-3	TGTGCCACCAGCAGAGATCACAGGGGCCTCACAGATACGCAGTATTTT	CATSRDHRGLTDTQYF
NA	TRBV10-1	NA	TRBJ1-2	TGCGCCAGCAGTATTAACTCAACGCGAAAGACCTATGGCTACACCTTC	CASSINSTRKTYGYTF
NA	TRBV4-1	NA	TRBJ2-2	TGCGCCAGCAGCCAAGCCAGCGGGGAGCTGTTTTTT	CASSQASGELFF
NA	TRBV5-1	NA	TRBJ2-2	TGCGCCAGCAGCTTGTTAGGGTACAACACCGGGGAGCTGTTTTTT	CASSLLGYNTGELFF
NA	TRBV27	TRBD1	TRBJ1-5	TGTGCCAGCAGGGTGACAGGGTACGGGCAGCCCCAGCATTTT	CASRVTGYGQPQHF
NA	TRBV5-6	NA	TRBJ2-2	TGTGCCAGCAGCCAATACCTCGTCGGGGAGCTGTTTTTT	CASSQYLVGELFF
NA	TRBV7-9	TRBD1	TRBJ1-5	TGTGCCAGCAGCTCAGGGACAGATAATAGCAATCAGCCCCAGCATTTT	CASSSGTDNSNQPQHF
NA	TRBV7-9	TRBD1	TRBJ2-7	TGTGCCAGCAGCTCTCCGACAGGGAGTCTCGAGCAGTACTTC	CASSSPTGSLEQYF
NA	TRBV6-5	NA	TRBJ2-7	TGTGCCAGCAGTTCGGGACCGACGACCGAGCAGTACTTC	CASSSGPTTEQYF
NA	TRBV4-1	TRBD1	TRBJ1-2	TGCGCCAGCAGCCAAGTTCCAGGGGGATATGGCTACACCTTC	CASSQVPGGYGYTF
NA	TRBV5-5	NA	TRBJ2-2	TGTGCCAGCAGTTCCCTGGCAGGGCTGAGTTCCGGGGAGCTGTTTTTT	CASSSLAGLSSGELFF
NA	TRBV27	TRBD2	TRBJ2-1	TGTGCCAGTGGCTTAGCGGGAGTCGACAATGAGCAGTTCTTC	CASGLAGVDNEQFF
NA	TRBV27	NA	TRBJ2-7	TGTGCCAGCAGTTTATCCCGCAGGGACGACGAGCAGTACTTC	CASSLSRRDDEQYF
NA	TRBV19	NA	TRBJ2-5	TGTGCCAGTAGTATAGCTGGGGAAGAGACCCAGTACTTC	CASSIAGEETQYF
few	TRBV27	NA	TRBJ2-1	TGTGCCAGCAGGATCGACGGATACAATGAGCAGTTCTTC	CASRIDGYNEQFF
NA	TRBV14	NA	TRBJ2-1	TGTGCCAGCAGCCAAGTCGGGGGCGGTGAGCAGTTCTTC	CASSQVGGGEQFF
few	TRBV2	NA	TRBJ2-4	TGTGCCAGTAGACTAGCCAAAAACATTCAGTACTTC	CASRLAKNIQYF
NA	TRBV19	NA	TRBJ2-5	TGTGCCAGCAACAAACAGGAAAACCAAGAGACCCAGTACTTC	CASNKQENQETQYF
NA	TRBV27	NA	TRBJ2-7	TGTGCCAGCAGTTTATTCCGGGGAGTAGTCCACGAGCAGTACTTC	CASSLFRGVVHEQYF